This T cell receptor (beta chain) was found in a study of T cell changes during pregnancy in multiple sclerosis. Data came from immunoSEQ multiplex PCR; TCRdb stores just in-frame clones and leaves some out. Of 30,000 to 40,000 clones in the sample, about 92% were seen once. The CDR3 is 14 amino acids. The V gene lost 4 bases and the J gene lost 0 bases, with 6 bases spanning the gap. CDR1 and CDR2 from the germline V gene are SGHDN and FVKESK. This chain uses TRBV14 with TRBJ2-2; D not certain. The sequenced sample was CD8+ T cells from peripheral blood mononuclear cells, obtained in the third trimester of pregnancy. The receptor comes from a female donor with multiple sclerosis, enrolled in a pregnancy study. CDR3 in DNA: TGTGCCAGCAGCCCTTATTCGAACACCGGGGAGCTGTTTTTT. Translated: CASSPYSNTGELFF.